This entry features one T cell receptor beta chain sequence. No antigen is known for it. Per-base quality was not reported, and no clone a single base away is much larger than it. Systemically healthy Caucasian individuals from Russia, 39 in total and aged roughly 6 to 95 years, were included as donors. Approximately 9 milliliters of peripheral blood were collected from each donor into EDTA-treated Vacutainer tubes. Ficoll-Paque density-gradient centrifugation was used to isolate PBMCs, with at least 6 million obtained per sample. Trizol reagent was used to extract total RNA from PBMCs, with at least 5 micrograms per sample. Naive CD45RAhigh/CD27high T cell percentages were measured by flow cytometry on a PBMC aliquot from every donor. These data are taken from a study of blood T cells in healthy people across ages (dated by TCRdb to between 2015 and 2017). About the investigation overall: Template switching captured roughly one uniquely barcoded TCR beta cDNA molecule per two T cells in model experiments. The study measured age-related changes in TCR beta repertoire diversity using deep sequencing normalized with unique cDNA molecular identifiers. Donors were grouped into four age groups: young (average about 15 years), middle-aged (roughly 40), aged (about 60) and long-lived (around 80). Donors of different ages were randomly distributed across sequencing lanes to avoid experimental bias. Using the same blood draw, the study looked at two additional independent replicas of 1 million unique cDNA reads for two donors, one aged 18 to 30 and the other aged 80 or older. The full study reports these points: Donor CMV infection status was unknown, potentially confounding age-related changes in expanded clonotypes. As age increased, observed TCR beta diversity per million T cells dropped in a roughly linear way, and a significant reduction was already evident by age 40. Compared with the aged group, the long-lived group had more naive CD4+ T cells, fewer expanded clones and increased TCR diversity, a pattern suggesting age selection. Bulk unsorted PBMC profiling prevented conclusive comparison of naive and antigen-experienced compartments. Estimates of total diversity based on one million sequenced T cells were considered lower bounds and underestimates. The percentage of naive T cells measured by flow cytometry correlated strongly with observed TCR beta diversity.

Receptors were amplified or captured by 5' RACE. The sequencer was an Illumina HiSeq 2500. A second PCR of roughly 7 to 11 cycles was run with a J-beta primer mix and a sample-barcoded 5' primer. A template-switch 5' adaptor carrying 12 random nucleotides introduced a unique molecular identifier onto each TCR beta cDNA molecule. At least 2.5 million CDR3-containing paired-end reads were obtained from each sample. First-strand cDNA was synthesized from all RNA with the Mint cDNA synthesis kit, primed by a TRBC-specific oligonucleotide. Following uracil-DNA glycosylase treatment, all cDNA underwent a first 18-cycle PCR with the universal primers M1SS and BC2_uni_R. The study's own analysis went as follows. Normalization of each sample was performed by random selection of 1 million high-quality reads, each carrying a distinct molecular identifier. Instead of being binned into consensus sequences, reads with shared molecular identifiers were discarded. MiTCR, run with a Q25 quality threshold and the strictest error-elimination algorithm, handled CDR3 identification, clonotype clustering and error correction. Lower-bound total TCR beta diversity was estimated with a nonparametric unseen species model using Euler transformation. In TCRdb, the public reads were trimmed at Q25 with fastp and aligned with MiXCR, with productive beta chains retained. Each record represents a unique CDR3 protein, reported with the most common genes and DNA among its rows. TCRdb, not the original authors, processed these V and J calls. Here the sample has more than 1 million distinct CDR3 sequences; 35% to 50% occur a single time. 15% to 20% of the sample is in the top ten clones.

The sample was blood. The receptor comes from a woman aged 60 to 75 in good health.

The DNA sequence is as follows: TGCAGCGTTGAAGCAAGGGGCAGGTCCAACTATGGCTACACCTTC. It translates to CSVEARGRSNYGYTF. Recombination connected TRBV29-1 to TRBJ1-2; the D gene is perhaps TRBD1, from 5 matching bases. Including the terminal cysteine and phenylalanine, the CDR3 comprises 15 residues. Kept here is only the CDR3 DNA, which spans 45 bases and is read in frame from base 1. The germline V gene specifies SQVTM as CDR1 and ANQGSEA as CDR2. V drops 1 base and J drops 2 bases, leaving 14 bases in between.